This T cell receptor beta chain was documented in a study of T cell repertoires in cytomegalovirus infection. Across the whole study: Epitope selection comprised recently identified HLA-C-restricted CMV epitopes and well-studied HLA-B-restricted CMV epitopes. A matching HLA type, together with CMV infection, was signaled by public TCR beta signatures. Study-level points and caveats: People with CMV and the relevant HLA were identified by cumulative public TCR beta family frequency. The ex vivo response showed dominance by HLA-C-restricted CMV-specific TCR beta clonotypes.

Concerning this clonotype: What it recognizes is unknown.

MiXCR was run by TCRdb on the reads, yielding one entry per CDR3 protein. The repertoire includes 110,000 or so distinct CDR3 sequences, over 30% of them detected once, and roughly two fifths sits in the top ten. The material sequenced was CD8+ T cells from cultured PBMCs, taken from culture after CMV antigen stimulation. This receptor was taken from a human donor in good health (CMV status not recorded). Some clones in this sample may be carry-over from other donors' samples.

The CDR3 nucleotides are TGCGCCAGCAGCTTGTTTCCAGGACAGGGGGCGATAGTCAACACTGAAGCTTTCTTT. This encodes CASSLFPGQGAIVNTEAFF. The J gene is TRBJ1-1, the V gene TRBV5-1; 11 bases are shared with TRBD1. V gave up 1 base and J gave up 2 bases; unmatched junction bases: 13. Germline V lookup: CDR1 SGHRS, CDR2 YFSETQ. The CDR3 has 19 residues.